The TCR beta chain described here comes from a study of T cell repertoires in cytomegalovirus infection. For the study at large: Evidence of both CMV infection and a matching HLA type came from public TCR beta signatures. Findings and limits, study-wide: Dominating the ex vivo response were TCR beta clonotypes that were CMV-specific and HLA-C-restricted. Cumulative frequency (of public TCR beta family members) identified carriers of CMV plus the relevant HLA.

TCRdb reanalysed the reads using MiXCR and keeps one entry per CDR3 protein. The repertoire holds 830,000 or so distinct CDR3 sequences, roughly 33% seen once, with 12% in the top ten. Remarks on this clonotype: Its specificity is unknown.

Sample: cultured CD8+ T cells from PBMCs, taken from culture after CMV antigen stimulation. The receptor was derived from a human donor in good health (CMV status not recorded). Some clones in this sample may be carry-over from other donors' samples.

CDR3 amino acids: CSVEPLGQGTYEQYF. The CDR3 DNA sequence: TGCAGCGTTGAACCACTAGGACAGGGGACCTACGAGCAGTACTTC. The rearrangement joins TRBV29-1 to TRBJ2-7; 9 nucleotides align to TRBD1. CDR1 is SQVTM and CDR2 is ANQGSEA in the germline V gene. The CDR3 loop spans 15 amino acids. V trimming: 2 bases; J trimming: 2 bases; junction bases outside the gene matches: 7.